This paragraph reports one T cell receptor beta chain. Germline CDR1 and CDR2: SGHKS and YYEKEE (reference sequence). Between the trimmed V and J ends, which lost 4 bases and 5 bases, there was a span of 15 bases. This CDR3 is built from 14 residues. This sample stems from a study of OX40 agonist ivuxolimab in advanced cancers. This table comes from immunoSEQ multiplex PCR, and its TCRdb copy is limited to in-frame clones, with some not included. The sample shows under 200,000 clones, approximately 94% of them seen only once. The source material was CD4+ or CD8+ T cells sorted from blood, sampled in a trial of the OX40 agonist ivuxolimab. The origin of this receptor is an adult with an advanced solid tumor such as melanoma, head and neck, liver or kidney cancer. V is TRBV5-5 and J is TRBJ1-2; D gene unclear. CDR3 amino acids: CASSPTNLLYGYTF. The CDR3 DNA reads TGTGCCAGCAGCCCAACCAACCTATTATATGGCTACACCTTC. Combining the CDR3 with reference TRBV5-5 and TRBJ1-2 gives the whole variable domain DAGVTQSPTHLIKTRGQQVTLRCSPISGHKSVSWYQQVLGQGPQFIFQYYEKEERGRGNFPDRFSARQFPNYSSELNVNALLLGDSALYLCASSPTNLLYGYTFGSGTRLTVV.